This T cell receptor (beta chain) was recorded in a study of cytomegalovirus exposure and HLA in healthy donors. The trim removed 4 bases at V and 2 bases at J, leaving 4 bases unmatched. Germline loops: CDR1 SGDLS, CDR2 YYNGEE. The CDR3 length is 16 residues. Study outcomes and limitations: The authors assumed roughly uniform sequencing depth across donors for presence/absence analyses. In vitro work confirmed that a few CMV-associated chains recognize CMV antigens.

In regard to this clone: Its antigen is unknown.

Vbeta (60) and Jbeta (13) primers were used in the PCR. As handled by the study authors: Among the unique TCR beta chains that a later analysis counted, about 81 million in all, roughly 11 million were shared. Here immunoSEQ multiplex PCR was the method, and the copy in TCRdb shows in-frame clones only, minus some. Clone size and V and J calls were adopted from that table, with D and trimming inferred from the DNA. The repertoire includes 65,000 to 90,000 clones, roughly 86% of them detected once, and under 2.5% sits in the top ten. This receptor was identified in a young man in good health and CMV-seronegative. The sequenced material came from PBMCs. The chain is built from TRBV9 and TRBJ2-7; 15 bases align to TRBD2. CDR3: CASSPGLAGGPYEQYF. The DNA of the CDR3 is TGTGCCAGCAGCCCGGGACTAGCGGGGGGACCCTACGAGCAGTACTTC.